The sequence of this T cell receptor beta chain was determined in a study of T cell responses to AZD1222 COVID-19 vaccine. General observations from the study: There were mostly white British donors and more females than males, and clonal diversity was possibly underestimated. Without day 14 samples, only post-peak T cell repertoires were studied. Variant regions that are unmutated are reportedly the target of nearly half of spike-specific TCRs.

As for this clone: What it binds is not known.

The CDR3 consists of 17 residues. The junction had 7 bases not matched to a gene; V was cut back by 5 bases and J by 1 base. The germline CDR1 and CDR2 sequences are MNHNY and SVGAGI (reference sequence). Some clones are missing from TCRdb's copy, which holds only in-frame ones; the method was immunoSEQ multiplex PCR. Counted here are 150,000 to 200,000 clones, around nine tenths occurring once; the ten biggest clones make up more than 25%. This material consisted of peripheral blood, taken 28 days after the second AZD1222 dose. The chain combines TRBV6-6 with TRBJ2-2, with 10 bases aligning to TRBD1. This clonotype was sampled from an adult who received the AZD1222 COVID-19 vaccine. The CDR3 is CASSQSRDRGNTGELFF. In nucleotides, the CDR3 is TGTGCCAGCAGTCAGAGCCGGGACAGGGGGAACACCGGGGAGCTGTTTTTT.